This TCR beta chain derives from a study of shared clonotypes between healthy human individuals. Clones were read by immunoSEQ multiplex PCR, and TCRdb kept only the in-frame ones, dropping some. The sample includes roughly 1,800,000 clones, about 95% of them seen just once. CD45RO-negative CD8 cells positively selected for CCR7 made up the naive population, which excluded terminally differentiated effector memory CD45RA+ cells. The donor population consisted of healthy HIV-negative adults with no recent acute infections or vaccinations. Study-level results: What naive subsets generally showed was a larger estimated richness than memory subsets showed.

Notes on this clone: Its target is unknown. This specimen includes other DNA sequences encoding the same CDR3.

In germline, CDR1 is MDHEN, CDR2 SYDVKM. The CDR3 spans 13 residues. Trimming left V 3 bases short and J 4 bases short, with 10 bases between. Sequenced material: naive CD8+ T cells sorted from blood. The sequence was collected from a man aged 18 to 29 in good health. This sequence joins TRBV28 and TRBJ2-7, with a possible D match to TRBD2 (7 bases). The DNA of the CDR3 is TGTGCCAGCAGTTTTGCGGGGGCTTACGAGCAGTACTTC. Translated, it gives CASSFAGAYEQYF.